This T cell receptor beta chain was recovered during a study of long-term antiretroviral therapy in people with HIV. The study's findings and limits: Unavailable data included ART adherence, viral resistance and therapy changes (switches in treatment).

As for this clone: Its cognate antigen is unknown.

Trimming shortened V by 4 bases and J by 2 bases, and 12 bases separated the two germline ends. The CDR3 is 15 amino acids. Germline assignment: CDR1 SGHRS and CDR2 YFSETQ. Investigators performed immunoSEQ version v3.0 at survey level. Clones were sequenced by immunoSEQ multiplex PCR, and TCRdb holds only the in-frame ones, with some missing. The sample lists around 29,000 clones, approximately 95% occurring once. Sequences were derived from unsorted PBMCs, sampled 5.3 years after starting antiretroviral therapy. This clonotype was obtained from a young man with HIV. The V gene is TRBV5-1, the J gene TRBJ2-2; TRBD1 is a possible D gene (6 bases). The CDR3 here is CASSPRGDNTGELFF. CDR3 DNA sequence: TGCGCCAGCAGCCCCAGGGGAGACAACACCGGGGAGCTGTTTTTT.